Listed below are T cell receptor beta chains from one sample, sequenced in a study of T cell responses to AZD1222 COVID-19 vaccine. Profiling relied on immunoSEQ multiplex PCR, and the TCRdb table lists in-frame clones only, not all of them. The table has 150,000 to 200,000 clones, just over 90% seen once. Sequences were derived from peripheral blood, sampled 28 days after the second dose of the MenACWY control vaccine. These receptor sequences come from an adult who received the MenACWY meningococcal vaccine as a control. The conserved cysteine and the conserved F or W are not part of the CDR3 here.

TRBV19	TRBJ2-7	ASSPTGMYEQY
TRBV27	TRBJ2-2	ASRRSEGWTGELF
TRBV25-1	TRBJ2-7	ASSEWGGLSYEQY
TRBV6-6	TRBJ1-6	ASSYSSGFESPLH
TRBV6-2/TRBV6-3	TRBJ1-1	ASSQRPMGAF
TRBV11-2	TRBJ1-4	ASSAVGEKLF
TRBV18	TRBJ2-2	ASSPQEATLTGELF
TRBV9	TRBJ2-1	ASRGDAYNEQF
TRBV19	TRBJ2-2	ASSSGLANGELF
TRBV9	TRBJ1-2	ASSGRDRGPLPVNGYT
TRBV4-1	TRBJ2-3	ASSQERASGNTDTQY
TRBV7-3	TRBJ2-1	ASSLVGEWF
TRBV6-5	TRBJ1-2	ASSRMTRGYGYT
TRBV29-1	TRBJ1-1	SVEPNTEAF
TRBV7-9	TRBJ1-2	ASSLEARIGYT
TRBV29-1	TRBJ1-2	SVWDAYGYT